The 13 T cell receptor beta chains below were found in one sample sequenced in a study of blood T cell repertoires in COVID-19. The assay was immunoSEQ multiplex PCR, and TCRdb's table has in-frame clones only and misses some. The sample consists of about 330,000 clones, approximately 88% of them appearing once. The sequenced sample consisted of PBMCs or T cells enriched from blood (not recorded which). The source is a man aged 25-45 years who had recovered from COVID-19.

This CDR3 reads CSAAVGNTIYF. The CDR3 DNA sequence: TGCAGCGCTGCAGTTGGCAACACCATATATTTT. The rearrangement joins TRBV29-1 to TRBJ1-3, with D uncertain. Germline-derived CDR1 and CDR2 are SQVTM and ANQGSEA. The CDR3 extends over 11 amino acids. Trimming pared 7 bases from V and 7 bases from J, leaving 11 bases between. Using reference TRBV29-1 and TRBJ1-3 for the parts outside the CDR3, the full variable domain is SAVISQKPSRDICQRGTSLTIQCQVDSQVTMMFWYRQQPGQSLTLIATANQGSEATYESGFVIDKFPISRPNLTFSTLTVSNMSPEDSSIYLCSAAVGNTIYFGEGSWLTVV.

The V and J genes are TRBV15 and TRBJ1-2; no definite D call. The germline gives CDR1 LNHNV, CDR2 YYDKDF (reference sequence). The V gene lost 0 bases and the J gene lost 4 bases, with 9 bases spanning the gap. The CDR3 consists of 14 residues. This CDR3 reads CATSREWGAYGYTF. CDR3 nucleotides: TGTGCCACCAGCAGAGAATGGGGAGCCTATGGCTACACCTTC.

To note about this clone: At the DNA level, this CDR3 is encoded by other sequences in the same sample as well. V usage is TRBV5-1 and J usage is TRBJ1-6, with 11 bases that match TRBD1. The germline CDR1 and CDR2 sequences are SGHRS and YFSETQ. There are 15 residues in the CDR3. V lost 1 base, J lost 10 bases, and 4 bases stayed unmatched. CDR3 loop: CASSLKGQGGSPLHF. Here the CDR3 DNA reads TGCGCCAGCAGCTTGAAGGGACAGGGGGGCTCACCCCTCCACTTT.

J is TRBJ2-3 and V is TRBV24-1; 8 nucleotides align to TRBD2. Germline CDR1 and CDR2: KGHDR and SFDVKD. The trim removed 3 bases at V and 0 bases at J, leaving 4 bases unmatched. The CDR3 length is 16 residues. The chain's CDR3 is CATSDTLAESTDTQYF. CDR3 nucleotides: TGTGCCACCAGTGATACACTAGCGGAAAGCACAGATACGCAGTATTTT.

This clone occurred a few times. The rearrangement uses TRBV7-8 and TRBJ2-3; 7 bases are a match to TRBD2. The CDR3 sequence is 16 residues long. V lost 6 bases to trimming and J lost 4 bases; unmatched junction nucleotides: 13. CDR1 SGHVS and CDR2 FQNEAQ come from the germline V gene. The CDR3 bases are TGTGCCAGCAGTTCCCCGTGGGGGAGGGTTGCAGATACGCAGTATTTT. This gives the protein CASSSPWGRVADTQYF.

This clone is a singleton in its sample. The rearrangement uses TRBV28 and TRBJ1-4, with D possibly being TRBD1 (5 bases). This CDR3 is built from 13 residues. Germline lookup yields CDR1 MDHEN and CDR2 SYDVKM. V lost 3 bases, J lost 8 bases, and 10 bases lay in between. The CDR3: CASSLAGREKLFF. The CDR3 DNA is TGTGCCAGCAGTTTGGCAGGGAGGGAAAAACTGTTTTTT. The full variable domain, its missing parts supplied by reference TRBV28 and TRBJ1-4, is DVKVTQSSRYLVKRTGEKVFLECVQDMDHENMFWYRQDPGLGLRLIYFSYDVKMKEKGDIPEGYSVSREKKERFSLILESASTNQTSMYLCASSLAGREKLFFGSGTQLSVL.

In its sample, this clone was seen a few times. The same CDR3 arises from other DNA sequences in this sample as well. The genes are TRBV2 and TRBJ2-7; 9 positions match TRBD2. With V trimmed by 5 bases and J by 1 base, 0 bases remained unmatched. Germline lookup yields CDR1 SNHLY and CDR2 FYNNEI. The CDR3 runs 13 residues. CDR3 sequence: CASSLAGSYEQYF. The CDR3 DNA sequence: TGTGCCAGCAGTCTAGCGGGATCCTACGAGCAGTACTTC.

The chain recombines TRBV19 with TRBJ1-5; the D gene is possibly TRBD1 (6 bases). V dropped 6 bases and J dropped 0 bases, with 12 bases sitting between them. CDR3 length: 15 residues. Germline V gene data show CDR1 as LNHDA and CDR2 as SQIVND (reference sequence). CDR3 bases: TGTGCCAGTAGCCGACAGGCCGATAGCAATCAGCCCCAGCATTTT. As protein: CASSRQADSNQPQHF.

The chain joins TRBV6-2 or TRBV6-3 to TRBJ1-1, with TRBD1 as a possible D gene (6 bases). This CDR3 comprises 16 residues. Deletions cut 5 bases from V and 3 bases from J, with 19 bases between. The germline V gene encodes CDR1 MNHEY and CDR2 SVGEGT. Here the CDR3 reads CASSDRSSRGDTEAFF. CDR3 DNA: TGTGCCAGCAGTGACAGGTCCTCCCGGGGGGACACTGAAGCTTTCTTT.

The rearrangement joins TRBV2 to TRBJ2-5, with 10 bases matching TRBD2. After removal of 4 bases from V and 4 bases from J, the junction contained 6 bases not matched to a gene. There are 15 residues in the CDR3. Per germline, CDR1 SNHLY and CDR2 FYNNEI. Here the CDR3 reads CASSGSGGAVETQYF. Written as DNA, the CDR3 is TGTGCCAGCAGTGGGAGCGGGGGGGCCGTAGAGACCCAGTACTTC.

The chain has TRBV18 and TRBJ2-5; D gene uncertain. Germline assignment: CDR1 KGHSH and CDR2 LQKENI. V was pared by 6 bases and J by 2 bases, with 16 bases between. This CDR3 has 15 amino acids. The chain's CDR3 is CASSVQRPPQETQYF. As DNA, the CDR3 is TGTGCCAGCTCCGTCCAGCGCCCGCCGCAAGAGACCCAGTACTTC.

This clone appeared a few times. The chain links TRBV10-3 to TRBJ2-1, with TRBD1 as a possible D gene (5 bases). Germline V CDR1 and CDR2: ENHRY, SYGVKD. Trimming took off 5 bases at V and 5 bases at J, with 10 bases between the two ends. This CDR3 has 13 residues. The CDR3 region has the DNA TGTGCCATCAGTCCAGACAGCCACAATGAGCAGTTCTTC. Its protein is CAISPDSHNEQFF.

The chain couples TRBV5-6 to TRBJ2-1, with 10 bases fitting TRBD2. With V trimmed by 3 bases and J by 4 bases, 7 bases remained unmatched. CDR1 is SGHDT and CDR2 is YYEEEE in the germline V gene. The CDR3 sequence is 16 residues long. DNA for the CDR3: TGTGCCAGCAGCTCCCCCGGAGCGGGGGGGTACAATGAGCAGTTCTTC. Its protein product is CASSSPGAGGYNEQFF.